The entry below gives a single TCR beta chain sequence along with its context. These data are taken from a study of response to subunit inactivated influenza vaccine. Trimming removed 6 bases from V and 3 bases from J; junction bases left unmatched: 10. The CDR3 runs to 15 residues. Germline V gene lookup returns CDR1 MNHEY and CDR2 SVGEGT. TCRdb passed the RT-PCR reads through MiXCR, listing each CDR3 protein once. The profile shows about 580,000 distinct CDR3 sequences, around 13% of them singletons. The chain is built from TRBV6-2 or TRBV6-3 and TRBJ2-7; 8 bases match TRBD1. The clonotype was recovered from a man aged 50 to 60 who received an inactivated influenza vaccine. The sample was PBMCs from blood, taken roughly 12 days after vaccination. The CDR3 nucleotides read TGTGCCAGCAGCAACAGGGGGACAGCCAACTACGAGCAGTACTTC. Translation: CASSNRGTANYEQYF.